The clone carrying this T cell receptor beta chain was counted a single time. This specimen belongs to a study of blood T cell repertoires in COVID-19. Looking at the study overall: Acute and convalescent COVID-19 specimens originated in the United States, Italy and Spain.

Original analysis: It was from reference gene primer amplification that nucleated cell counts were estimated. Assay: immunoSEQ multiplex PCR; the TCRdb copy retains only in-frame clones and omits some. That table is the source of V, J and clone size, and D and trimming were worked out from the DNA. The profile shows 110,000 or so clones, 80% to 90% of them singletons. What was sequenced was peripheral blood. The receptor's source is a woman aged 50 to 65 with acute or convalescent COVID-19.

CDR3 DNA: TGTGCCAGCAGCCGAGACTACGAGCAGTACTTC. Translated: CASSRDYEQYF. J is TRBJ2-7 and V is TRBV11-3; D gene unclear. Germline V gene lookup returns CDR1 SGHNT and CDR2 YENEEA. The CDR3 is made up of 11 amino acids. V was trimmed by 5 bases and J by 3 bases, leaving 5 bases between them.